This T cell receptor (beta chain) emerged from a study of a mutant IDH1 vaccine in newly diagnosed glioma. Study observations and caveats: Pseudoprogression seemed unrelated to changes in top peripheral T cell clonotypes.

Time point of the sample: week 23, last vaccination. What each vaccine dose contained was 300 ug of mutant IDH1 20-mer peptide, accompanied by topical imiquimod. Concerning this clone: Its antigen is not known.

Sequencing used immunoSEQ multiplex PCR; TCRdb keeps in-frame clones, though not all of them. The sample lists 52,000 or so clones, roughly 77% occurring once. Germline-derived CDR1 and CDR2 are SGHNT and YYREEE (reference sequence). Between the trimmed V and J ends, which lost 0 bases and 1 base, there was a span of 10 bases. The CDR3 runs 15 residues. Sample: PBMCs, taken from a glioma patient whose treatment included an IDH1 peptide vaccine. The TCR sequence derives from a woman in her 40s with glioma. Some clones in this sample may be carry-over from other donors' samples. The chain links TRBV5-4 to TRBJ1-1; D possibly corresponds to TRBD1 (5 bases). CDR3 DNA sequence: TGTGCCAGCAGCTTGGGGGGGGTCCAGAACACTGAAGCTTTCTTT. Encoded protein: CASSLGGVQNTEAFF.